This TCR beta chain was sequenced for a study of cytomegalovirus exposure and HLA in healthy donors. The CDR3 is 15 amino acids. The germline gives CDR1 SGHVS, CDR2 FNYEAQ. The trim removed 5 bases at V and 2 bases at J, leaving 7 bases unmatched. This PCR relied on a set of 60 Vbeta primers and 13 Jbeta primers. TCRdb's copy holds only in-frame clones and misses some; the assay was immunoSEQ multiplex PCR. In the table there are 150,000 to 200,000 clones, about four fifths of which are singletons. Points from the study as a whole: By HLA locus, TCR association rates varied in a later analysis, with DRB1 showing the most and HLA-C the fewest.

This clone has more than one count but fewer than ten. Its antigen is as yet unknown. Source material: PBMCs. This TCR was sampled from a woman between 35 and 50 years old in good health and CMV-seronegative. V gene TRBV7-6 combines with J gene TRBJ1-1; 8 nucleotides agree with TRBD1. CDR3 in amino acids: CASSAQGARNTEAFF. DNA of the CDR3: TGTGCCAGCAGCGCCCAGGGGGCCCGAAACACTGAAGCTTTCTTT. Together with reference TRBV7-6 and TRBJ1-1, the CDR3 gives the full variable domain: GAGVSQSPRYKVTKRGQDVALRCDPISGHVSLYWYRQALGQGPEFLTYFNYEAQQDKSGLPNDRFSAERPEGSISTLTIQRTEQRDSAMYRCASSAQGARNTEAFFGQGTRLTVV.